Here is one T cell receptor beta chain with its context. Antigen: not known. This entry comes from a study of cytomegalovirus exposure and HLA in healthy donors. Looking at the study overall: Previous work identified roughly 120 million unique TCR beta sequences from roughly 180 million T cells.

V was shortened by 5 bases and J by 2 bases, with 10 bases between the two germline ends. Germline V gene data show CDR1 as SGHRS and CDR2 as YFSETQ. This CDR3 comprises 13 residues. There were likely unrecorded immune exposures, though donors were nominally healthy when sampled. Study conclusions and caveats: There were several of the most significant clusters that appeared linked to common viral pathogens in a later analysis.

The PCR had 60 Vbeta and 13 Jbeta primers. Clones were read by immunoSEQ multiplex PCR, and TCRdb kept only the in-frame ones, dropping some. The table has approximately 89,000 clones, roughly three quarters seen once. The sample comprised PBMCs. The source is a man aged 30 to 45 in good health and CMV-seronegative. The chain recombines TRBV5-1 with TRBJ1-1; TRBD1 might be the D (5 bases). Here the CDR3 DNA reads TGCGCCAGCAGTAGAGGACAAAACACTGAAGCTTTCTTT. It yields the protein CASSRGQNTEAFF.